This T cell receptor (beta chain) was obtained from a study of cytomegalovirus exposure and HLA in healthy donors. Germline CDR1 reads SGHVS; CDR2 reads FQNEAQ. CDR3 length: 17 residues. The V gene lost 0 bases and the J gene lost 4 bases, with 16 bases spanning the gap. Only in-frame clones appear in the TCRdb table, and some are missing; sequencing was by immunoSEQ multiplex PCR. The table records under 250,000 clones, approximately 87% of them present only once. Sequenced: PBMCs. The TCR comes from a woman in her late teens or twenties in good health and CMV-seronegative. V is TRBV7-8 and J is TRBJ2-1; either TRBD1 or TRBD2 may fit D (5 bases each). The CDR3 spells CASSLARRGAKYNEQFF. CDR3 DNA sequence: TGTGCCAGCAGCTTAGCGCGGCGAGGGGCCAAATACAATGAGCAGTTCTTC.